This TCR beta chain derives from a study of blood T cells in healthy people across ages. Background on the study: About one barcoded beta molecule was captured per two T cells (by template switching).

V was trimmed by 4 bases and J by 2 bases, leaving 11 bases between them. The CDR3 covers 14 residues. Germline V lookup: CDR1 SGDLS, CDR2 YYNGEE. Sample-barcoded 5' priming and a J-beta primer mix drove a second PCR of about 6 to 12 cycles. TCRdb itself ran the 5' RACE reads through MiXCR, one entry per CDR3 protein. Among around 1,000,000 distinct CDR3 sequences listed, roughly two fifths were seen once. This clonotype showed up just a few times. The rearrangement links TRBV9 to TRBJ2-3; the D gene is possibly TRBD2 (5 bases). The sample comprised blood. The sequence derives from a man aged 18 to 30 in good health. Written as DNA, the CDR3 is TGTGCCAGCAGCCTCCGGACTTACACAGATACGCAGTATTTT. Translating it yields CASSLRTYTDTQYF.